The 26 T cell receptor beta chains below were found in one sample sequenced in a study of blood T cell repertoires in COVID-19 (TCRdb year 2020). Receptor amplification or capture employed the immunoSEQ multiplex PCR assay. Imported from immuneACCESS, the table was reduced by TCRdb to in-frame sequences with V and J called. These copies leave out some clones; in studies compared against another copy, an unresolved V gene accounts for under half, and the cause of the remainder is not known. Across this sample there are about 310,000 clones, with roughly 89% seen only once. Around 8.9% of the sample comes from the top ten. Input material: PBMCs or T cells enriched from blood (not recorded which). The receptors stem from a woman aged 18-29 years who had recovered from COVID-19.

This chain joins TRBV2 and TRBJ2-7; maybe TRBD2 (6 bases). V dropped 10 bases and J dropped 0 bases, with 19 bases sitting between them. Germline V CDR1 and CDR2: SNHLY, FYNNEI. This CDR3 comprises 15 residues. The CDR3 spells CAIEGGTVSSYEQYF. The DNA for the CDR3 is TGTGCCATTGAGGGAGGAACTGTTTCCTCCTACGAGCAGTACTTC. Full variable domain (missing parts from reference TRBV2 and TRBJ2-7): EPEVTQTPSHQVTQMGQEVILRCVPISNHLYFYWYRQILGQKVEFLVSFYNNEISEKSEIFDDQFSVERPDGSNFTLKIRSTKLEDSAMYFCAIEGGTVSSYEQYFGPGTRLTVT.

Written as DNA, the CDR3 is TGTGCCACCAGCTCAAACTTCGCCAAAAACATTCAGTACTTC. Protein: CATSSNFAKNIQYF. The rearrangement joins TRBV15 to TRBJ2-4; the D is unclear. Per germline, CDR1 LNHNV and CDR2 YYDKDF (reference sequence). The CDR3 has 14 residues. Between the trimmed V and J ends, which lost 5 bases and 1 base, there was a span of 9 bases.

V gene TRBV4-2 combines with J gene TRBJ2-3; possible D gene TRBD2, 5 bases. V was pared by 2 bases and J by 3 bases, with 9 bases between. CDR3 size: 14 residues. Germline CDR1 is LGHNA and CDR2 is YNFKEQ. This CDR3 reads CASSQTRTTDTQYF. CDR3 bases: TGTGCCAGCAGCCAAACTAGAACAACAGATACGCAGTATTTT.

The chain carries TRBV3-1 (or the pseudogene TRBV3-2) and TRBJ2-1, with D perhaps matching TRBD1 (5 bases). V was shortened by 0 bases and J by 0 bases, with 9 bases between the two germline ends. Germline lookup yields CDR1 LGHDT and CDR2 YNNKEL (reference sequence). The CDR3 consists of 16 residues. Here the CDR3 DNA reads TGTGCCAGCAGCCAAGACAGGGCACGCTCCTACAATGAGCAGTTCTTC. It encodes CASSQDRARSYNEQFF.

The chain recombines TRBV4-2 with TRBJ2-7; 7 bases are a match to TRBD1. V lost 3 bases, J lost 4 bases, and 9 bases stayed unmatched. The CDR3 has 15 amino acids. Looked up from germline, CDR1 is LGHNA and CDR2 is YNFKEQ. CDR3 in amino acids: CASSQLGQEPYEQYF. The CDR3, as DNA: TGTGCCAGCAGCCAGTTAGGACAGGAGCCTTACGAGCAGTACTTC.

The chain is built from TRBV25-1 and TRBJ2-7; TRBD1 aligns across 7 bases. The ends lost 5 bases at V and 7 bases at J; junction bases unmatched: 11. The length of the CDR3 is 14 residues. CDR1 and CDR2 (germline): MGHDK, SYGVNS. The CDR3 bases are TGTGCCAGCAGTCCCCGGACAGGCCGAAATGAGCAGTACTTC. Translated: CASSPRTGRNEQYF.

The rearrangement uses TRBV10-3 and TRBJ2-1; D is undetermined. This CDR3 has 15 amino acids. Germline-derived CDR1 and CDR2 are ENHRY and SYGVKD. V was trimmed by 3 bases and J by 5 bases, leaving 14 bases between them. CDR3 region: CAISDPRGFDNEQFF. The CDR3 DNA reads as TGTGCCATCAGTGACCCCCGCGGTTTTGACAATGAGCAGTTCTTC.

CDR3 bases: TGTGCCAGTAGCACTCAAGGGGTTAACTATGGCTACACCTTC. It is translated as CASSTQGVNYGYTF. The chain employs TRBV19 and TRBJ1-2, with D possibly TRBD1 on 5 matching bases. With 6 bases removed from V and 1 base from J, the gap between germline ends came to 12 bases. CDR3 size: 14 residues. Germline V gene sequence: CDR1 LNHDA, CDR2 SQIVND (reference sequence).

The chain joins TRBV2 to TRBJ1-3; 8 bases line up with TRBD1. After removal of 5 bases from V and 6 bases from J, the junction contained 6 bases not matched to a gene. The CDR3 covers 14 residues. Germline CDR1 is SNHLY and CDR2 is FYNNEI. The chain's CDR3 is CASSTGQGLNTIYF. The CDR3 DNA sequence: TGTGCCAGCAGTACTGGACAGGGTTTAAACACCATATATTTT.

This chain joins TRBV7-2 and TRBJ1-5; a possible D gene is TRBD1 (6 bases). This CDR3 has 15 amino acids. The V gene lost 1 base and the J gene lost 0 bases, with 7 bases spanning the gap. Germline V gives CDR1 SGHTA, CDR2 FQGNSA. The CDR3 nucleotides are TGTGCCAGCAGCTTAGACAGGGCTAGCAATCAGCCCCAGCATTTT. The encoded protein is CASSLDRASNQPQHF.

The CDR3 sequence: CASSLISGGADGYTF. The CDR3 coding sequence is TGCGCCAGCAGCCTAATCTCAGGGGGCGCGGATGGCTACACCTTC. The chain is built from TRBV5-1 and TRBJ1-2; 8 bases align to TRBD1. The CDR3 totals 15 residues. Losses at the gene ends were 4 bases for V and 6 bases for J; bases not matched to a gene: 11. Germline lookup yields CDR1 SGHRS and CDR2 YFSETQ.

DNA of the CDR3: TGTGCCAGCAGCCCATTTCTGGCGGGAGTGCGCGAGCAGTACTTC. Translating gives CASSPFLAGVREQYF. V and J are TRBV5-5 and TRBJ2-7, with TRBD2 matching 7 bases. CDR1 SGHKS and CDR2 YYEKEE come from the germline V gene (reference sequence). This CDR3 spans 15 amino acids. V lost 4 bases, J lost 6 bases, and 13 bases stayed unmatched.

Here the CDR3 DNA reads TGTGCCAGCAGCCATGACTTCCTAGGCACTGAAGCTTTCTTT. Its protein is CASSHDFLGTEAFF. This chain links TRBV14 with TRBJ1-1; D is unresolved. The CDR3 totals 14 residues. V lost 3 bases, J lost 4 bases, and 12 bases lay in between. Germline CDR1 is SGHDN and CDR2 is FVKESK.

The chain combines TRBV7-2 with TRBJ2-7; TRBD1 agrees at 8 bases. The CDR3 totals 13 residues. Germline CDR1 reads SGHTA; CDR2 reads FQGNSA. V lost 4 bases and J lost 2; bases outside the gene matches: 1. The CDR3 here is CASSSQGAYEQYF. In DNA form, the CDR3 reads TGTGCCAGCAGCTCACAGGGGGCCTACGAGCAGTACTTC.

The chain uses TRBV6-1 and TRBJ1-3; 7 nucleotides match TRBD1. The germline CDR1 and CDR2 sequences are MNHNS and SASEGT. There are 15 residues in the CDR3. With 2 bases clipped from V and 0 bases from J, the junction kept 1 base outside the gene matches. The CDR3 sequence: CASSEWTGSGNTIYF. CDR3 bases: TGTGCCAGCAGTGAATGGACAGGCTCTGGAAACACCATATATTTT.

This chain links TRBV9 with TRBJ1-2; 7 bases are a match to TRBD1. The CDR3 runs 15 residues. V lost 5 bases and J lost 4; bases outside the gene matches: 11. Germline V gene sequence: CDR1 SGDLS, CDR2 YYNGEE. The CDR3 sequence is CASRPPGTASYGYTF. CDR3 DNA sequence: TGTGCCAGCAGACCGCCCGGGACAGCGAGCTATGGCTACACCTTC.

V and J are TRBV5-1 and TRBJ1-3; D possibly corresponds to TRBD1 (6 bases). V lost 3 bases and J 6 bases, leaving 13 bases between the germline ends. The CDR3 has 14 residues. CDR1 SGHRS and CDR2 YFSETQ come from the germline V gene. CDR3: CASSSREGENTIYF. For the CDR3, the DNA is TGCGCCAGCAGCTCCCGGGAGGGGGAAAACACCATATATTTT.

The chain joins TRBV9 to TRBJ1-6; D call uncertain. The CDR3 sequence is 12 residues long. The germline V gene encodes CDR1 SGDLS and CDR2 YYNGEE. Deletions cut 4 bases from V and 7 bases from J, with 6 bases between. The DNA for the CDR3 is TGTGCCAGCAGCTTCATGAATTCACCCCTCCACTTT. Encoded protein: CASSFMNSPLHF.

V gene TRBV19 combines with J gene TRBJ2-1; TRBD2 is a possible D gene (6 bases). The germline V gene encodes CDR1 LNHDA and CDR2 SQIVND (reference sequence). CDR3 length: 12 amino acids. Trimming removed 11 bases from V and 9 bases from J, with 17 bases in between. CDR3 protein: CAGKSTGGEQFF. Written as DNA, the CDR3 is TGTGCCGGTAAATCGACCGGGGGTGAGCAGTTCTTC.

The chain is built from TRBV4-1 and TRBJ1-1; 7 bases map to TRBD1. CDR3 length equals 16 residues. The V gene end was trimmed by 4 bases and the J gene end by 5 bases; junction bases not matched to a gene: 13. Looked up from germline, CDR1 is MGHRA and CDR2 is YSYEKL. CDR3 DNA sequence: TGCGCCAGCAGCCTTTCAGAGGACAGGACGACGACTGAAGCTTTCTTT. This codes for CASSLSEDRTTTEAFF.

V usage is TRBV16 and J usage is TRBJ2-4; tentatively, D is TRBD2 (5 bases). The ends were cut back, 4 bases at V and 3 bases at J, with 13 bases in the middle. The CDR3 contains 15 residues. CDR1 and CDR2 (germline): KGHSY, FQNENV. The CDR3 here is CASSPREGGKNIQYF. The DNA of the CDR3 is TGTGCCAGCAGCCCGCGAGAGGGCGGCAAAAACATTCAGTACTTC.

CDR3: CASRITGTRNTEAFF. The CDR3 coding sequence is TGTGCCAGCAGGATAACCGGGACAAGGAACACTGAAGCTTTCTTT. The chain recombines TRBV6-5 with TRBJ1-1, with D possibly being TRBD1 (6 bases). Looked up from germline, CDR1 is MNHEY and CDR2 is SVGAGI. CDR3 length: 15 amino acids. V was pared by 6 bases and J by 1 base, with 15 bases between.

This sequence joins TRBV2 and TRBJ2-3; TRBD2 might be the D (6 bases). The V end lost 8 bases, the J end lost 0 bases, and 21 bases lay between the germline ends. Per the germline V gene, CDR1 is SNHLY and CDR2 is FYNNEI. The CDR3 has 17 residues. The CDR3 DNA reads TGTGCCAGCCCGGGTCCCCCCCCAAGCGGGAGCACAGATACGCAGTATTTT. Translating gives CASPGPPPSGSTDTQYF.

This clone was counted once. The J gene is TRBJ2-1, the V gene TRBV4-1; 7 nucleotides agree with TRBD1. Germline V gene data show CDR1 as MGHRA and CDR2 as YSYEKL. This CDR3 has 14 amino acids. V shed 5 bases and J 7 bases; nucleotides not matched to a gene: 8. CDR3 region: CASSSGQALNEQFF. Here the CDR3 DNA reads TGCGCCAGCAGCTCCGGACAGGCATTGAATGAGCAGTTCTTC.

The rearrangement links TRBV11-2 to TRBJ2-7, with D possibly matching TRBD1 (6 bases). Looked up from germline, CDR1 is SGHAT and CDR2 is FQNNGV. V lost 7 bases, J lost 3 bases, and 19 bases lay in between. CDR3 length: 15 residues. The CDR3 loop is CASTHAGALNYEQYF. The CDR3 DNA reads TGTGCCAGCACCCACGCAGGGGCCCTCAACTACGAGCAGTACTTC.

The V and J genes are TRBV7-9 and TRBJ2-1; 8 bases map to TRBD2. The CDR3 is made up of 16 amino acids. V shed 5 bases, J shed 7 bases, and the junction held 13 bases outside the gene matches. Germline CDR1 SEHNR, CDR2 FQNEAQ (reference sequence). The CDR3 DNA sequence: TGTGCCAGCAGCCAAATTCGGGGGGGCCCGACAAATGAGCAGTTCTTC. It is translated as CASSQIRGGPTNEQFF.